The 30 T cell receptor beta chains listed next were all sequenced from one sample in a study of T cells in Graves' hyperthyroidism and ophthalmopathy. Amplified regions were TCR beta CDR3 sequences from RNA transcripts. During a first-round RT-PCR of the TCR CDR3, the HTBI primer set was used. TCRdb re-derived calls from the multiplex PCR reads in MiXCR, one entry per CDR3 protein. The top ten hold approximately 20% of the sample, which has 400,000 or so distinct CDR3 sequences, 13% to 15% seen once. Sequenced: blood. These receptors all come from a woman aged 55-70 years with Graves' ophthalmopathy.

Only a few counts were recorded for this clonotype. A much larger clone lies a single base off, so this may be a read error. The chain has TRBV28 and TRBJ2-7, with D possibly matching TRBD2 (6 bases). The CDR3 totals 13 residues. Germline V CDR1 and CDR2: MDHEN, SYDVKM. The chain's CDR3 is CASSFPGVSEQHF. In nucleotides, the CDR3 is TGTGCCAGCAGTTTCCCGGGAGTAAGCGAGCAGCACTTC.

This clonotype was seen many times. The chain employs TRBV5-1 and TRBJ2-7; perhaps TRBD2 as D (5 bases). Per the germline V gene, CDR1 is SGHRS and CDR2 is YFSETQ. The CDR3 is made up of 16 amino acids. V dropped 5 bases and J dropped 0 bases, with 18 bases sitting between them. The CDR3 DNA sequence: TGCGCCAGCAGGCAAGAACTAGATAGTGCCTCCTACGAGCAGTACTTC. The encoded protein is CASRQELDSASYEQYF.

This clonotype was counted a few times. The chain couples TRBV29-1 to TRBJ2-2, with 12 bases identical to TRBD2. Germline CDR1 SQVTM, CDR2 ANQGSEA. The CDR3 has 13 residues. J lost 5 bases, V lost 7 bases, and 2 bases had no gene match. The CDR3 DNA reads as TGCAGCGCTGGACTAGCGGGAACCGGGGAGCTGTTTTTT. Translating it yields CSAGLAGTGELFF.

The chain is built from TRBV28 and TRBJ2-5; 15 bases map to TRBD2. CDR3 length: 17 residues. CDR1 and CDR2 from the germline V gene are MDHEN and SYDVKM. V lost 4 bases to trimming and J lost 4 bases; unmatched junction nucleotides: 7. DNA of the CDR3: TGTGCCAGCAGTTCTGTTCCGGGACTAGCGGGAGGAGAGACCCAGTACTTC. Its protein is CASSSVPGLAGGETQYF.

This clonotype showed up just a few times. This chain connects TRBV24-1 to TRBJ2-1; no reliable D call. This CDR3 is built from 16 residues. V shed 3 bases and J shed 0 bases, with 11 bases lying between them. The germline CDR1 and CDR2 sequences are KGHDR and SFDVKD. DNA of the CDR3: TGTGCCACCAGTGATGGGGTCGCAAGCTCCTACAATGAGCAGTTCTTC. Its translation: CATSDGVASSYNEQFF.

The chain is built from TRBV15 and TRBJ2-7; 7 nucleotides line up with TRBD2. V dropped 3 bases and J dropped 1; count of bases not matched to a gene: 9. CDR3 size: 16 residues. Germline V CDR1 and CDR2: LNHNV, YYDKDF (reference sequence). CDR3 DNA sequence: TGTGCCACCAGCAGGGGGGGGGGGAGGTCGTCCTACGAGCAGTACTTC. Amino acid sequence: CATSRGGGRSSYEQYF.

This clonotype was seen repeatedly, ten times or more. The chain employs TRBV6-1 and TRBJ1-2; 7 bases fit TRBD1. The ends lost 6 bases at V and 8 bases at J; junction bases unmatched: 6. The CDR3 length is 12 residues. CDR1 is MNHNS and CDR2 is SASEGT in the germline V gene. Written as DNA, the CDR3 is TGTGCCAGCAGCACGGACAGGCGGGGCTACACCTTC. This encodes CASSTDRRGYTF.

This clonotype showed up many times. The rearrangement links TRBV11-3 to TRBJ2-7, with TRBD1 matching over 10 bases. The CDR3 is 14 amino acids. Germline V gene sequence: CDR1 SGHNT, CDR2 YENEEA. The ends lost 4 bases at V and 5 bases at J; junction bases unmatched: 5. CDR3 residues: CASSYGTGADEQYF. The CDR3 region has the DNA TGTGCCAGCAGCTACGGGACAGGGGCGGACGAGCAGTACTTC.

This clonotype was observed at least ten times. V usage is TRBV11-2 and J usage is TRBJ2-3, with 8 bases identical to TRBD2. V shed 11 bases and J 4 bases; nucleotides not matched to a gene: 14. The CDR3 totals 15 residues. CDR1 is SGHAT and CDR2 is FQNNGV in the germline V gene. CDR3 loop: CAVGPAGGRSDTQYF. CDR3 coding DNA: TGTGCCGTCGGACCGGCGGGAGGTCGCTCAGATACGCAGTATTTT.

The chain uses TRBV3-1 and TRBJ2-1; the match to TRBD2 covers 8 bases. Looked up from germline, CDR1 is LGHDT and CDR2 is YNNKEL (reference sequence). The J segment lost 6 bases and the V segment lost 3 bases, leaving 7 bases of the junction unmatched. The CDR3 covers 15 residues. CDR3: CASSQIAGSGNEQFF. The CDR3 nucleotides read TGTGCCAGCAGCCAGATAGCGGGGTCTGGCAATGAGCAGTTCTTC.

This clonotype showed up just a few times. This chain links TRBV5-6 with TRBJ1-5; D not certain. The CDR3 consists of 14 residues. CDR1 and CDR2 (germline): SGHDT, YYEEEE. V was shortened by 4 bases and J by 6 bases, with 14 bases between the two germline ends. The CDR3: CASSRSQRGQPQHF. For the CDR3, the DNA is TGTGCCAGCAGCCGCTCTCAGCGCGGTCAGCCCCAGCATTTT.

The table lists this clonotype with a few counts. CDR3 DNA sequence: TGTGCCACCAGTGATTTTACGGGACAGGGCCACAATGAGCAGTTCTTC. Encoded protein: CATSDFTGQGHNEQFF. The chain employs TRBV24-1 and TRBJ2-1; 9 nucleotides line up with TRBD1. The CDR3 consists of 16 residues. Germline CDR1 KGHDR, CDR2 SFDVKD. With 1 base clipped from V and 5 bases from J, the junction kept 5 bases outside the gene matches.

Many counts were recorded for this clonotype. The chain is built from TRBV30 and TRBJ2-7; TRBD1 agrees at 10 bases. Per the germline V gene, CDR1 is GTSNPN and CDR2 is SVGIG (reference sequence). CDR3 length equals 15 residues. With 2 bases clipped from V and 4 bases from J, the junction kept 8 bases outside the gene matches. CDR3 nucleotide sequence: TGTGCCTGGAGTACGGGGGGACAGGGGAAGTACGAGCAGTACTTC. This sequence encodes CAWSTGGQGKYEQYF.

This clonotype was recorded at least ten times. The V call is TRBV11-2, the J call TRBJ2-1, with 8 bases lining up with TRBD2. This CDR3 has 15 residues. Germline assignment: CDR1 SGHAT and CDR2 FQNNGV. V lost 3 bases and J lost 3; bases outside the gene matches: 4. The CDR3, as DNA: TGTGCCAGCAGCTTCAGACTAGCGAACTACAATGAGCAGTTCTTC. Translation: CASSFRLANYNEQFF.

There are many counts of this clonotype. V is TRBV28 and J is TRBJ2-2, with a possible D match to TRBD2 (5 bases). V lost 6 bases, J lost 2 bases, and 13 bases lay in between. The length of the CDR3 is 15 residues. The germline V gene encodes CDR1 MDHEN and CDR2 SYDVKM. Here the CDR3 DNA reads TGTGCCAGCAGCTCATCCGGGATAAACACCGGGGAGCTGTTTTTT. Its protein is CASSSSGINTGELFF.

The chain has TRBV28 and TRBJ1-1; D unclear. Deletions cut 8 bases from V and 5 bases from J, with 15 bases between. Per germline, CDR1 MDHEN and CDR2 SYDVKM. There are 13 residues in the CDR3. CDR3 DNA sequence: TGTGCCAGCGCTCGGGCGGGATTGACTGAAGCTTTCTTT. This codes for CASARAGLTEAFF.

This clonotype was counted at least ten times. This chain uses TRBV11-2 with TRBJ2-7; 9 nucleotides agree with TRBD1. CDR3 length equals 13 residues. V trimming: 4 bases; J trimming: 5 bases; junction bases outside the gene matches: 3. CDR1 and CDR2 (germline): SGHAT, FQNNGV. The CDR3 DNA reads TGTGCCAGCAGCTGGGACAGGGTCCACGAGCAGTACTTC. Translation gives CASSWDRVHEQYF.

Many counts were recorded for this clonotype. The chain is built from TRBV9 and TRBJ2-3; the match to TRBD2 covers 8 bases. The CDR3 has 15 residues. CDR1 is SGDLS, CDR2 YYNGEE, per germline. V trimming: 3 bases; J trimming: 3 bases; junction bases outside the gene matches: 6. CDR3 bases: TGTGCCAGCAGCGCTGGAAGCGGGAGAACAGATACGCAGTATTTT. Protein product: CASSAGSGRTDTQYF.

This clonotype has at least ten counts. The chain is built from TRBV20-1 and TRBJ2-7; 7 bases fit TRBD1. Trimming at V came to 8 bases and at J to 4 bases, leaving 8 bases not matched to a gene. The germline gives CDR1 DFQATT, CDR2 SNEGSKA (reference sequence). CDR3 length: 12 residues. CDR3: CSSRTGPYEQYF. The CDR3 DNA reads TGCAGTTCCAGGACAGGTCCGTACGAGCAGTACTTC.

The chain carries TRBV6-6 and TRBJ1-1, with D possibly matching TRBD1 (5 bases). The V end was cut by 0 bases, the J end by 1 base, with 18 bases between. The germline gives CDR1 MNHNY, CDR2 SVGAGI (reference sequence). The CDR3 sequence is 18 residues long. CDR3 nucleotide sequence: TGTGCCAGCAGTTACTCGGTGGTATCGGGTGGGGGGAACACTGAAGCTTTCTTT. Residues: CASSYSVVSGGGNTEAFF.

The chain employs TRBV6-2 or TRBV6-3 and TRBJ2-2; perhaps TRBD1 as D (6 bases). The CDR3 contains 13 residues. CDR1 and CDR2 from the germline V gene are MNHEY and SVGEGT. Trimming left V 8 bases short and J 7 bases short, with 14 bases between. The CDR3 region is CASPGEGVGELFF. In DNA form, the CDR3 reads TGTGCCAGCCCAGGGGAAGGGGTCGGGGAGCTGTTTTTT.

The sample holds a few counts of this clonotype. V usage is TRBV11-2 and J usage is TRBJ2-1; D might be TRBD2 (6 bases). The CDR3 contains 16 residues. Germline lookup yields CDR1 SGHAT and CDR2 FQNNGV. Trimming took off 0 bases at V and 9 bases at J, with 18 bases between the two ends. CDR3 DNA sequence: TGTGCCAGCAGCTTAGATCGGGGGACCAGTACCGCTGAGCAGTTCTTC. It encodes CASSLDRGTSTAEQFF.

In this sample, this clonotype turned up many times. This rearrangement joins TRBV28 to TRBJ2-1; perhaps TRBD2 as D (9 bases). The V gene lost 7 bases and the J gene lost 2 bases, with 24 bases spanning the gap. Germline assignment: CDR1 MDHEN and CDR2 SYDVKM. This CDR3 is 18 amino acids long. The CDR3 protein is CASISAGGSSGTYNEQFF. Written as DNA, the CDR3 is TGTGCCAGCATCTCGGCAGGGGGCTCTAGCGGGACCTACAATGAGCAGTTCTTC. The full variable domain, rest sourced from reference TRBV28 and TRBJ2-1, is DVKVTQSSRYLVKRTGEKVFLECVQDMDHENMFWYRQDPGLGLRLIYFSYDVKMKEKGDIPEGYSVSREKKERFSLILESASTNQTSMYLCASISAGGSSGTYNEQFFGPGTRLTVL.

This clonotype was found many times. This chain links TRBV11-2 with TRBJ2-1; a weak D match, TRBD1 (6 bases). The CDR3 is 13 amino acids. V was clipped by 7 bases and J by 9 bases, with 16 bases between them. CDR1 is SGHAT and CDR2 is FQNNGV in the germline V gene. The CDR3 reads CASNKGDLLEQFF. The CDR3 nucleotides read TGTGCCAGCAACAAGGGGGATTTACTTGAGCAGTTCTTC. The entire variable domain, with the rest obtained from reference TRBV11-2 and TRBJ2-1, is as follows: EAGVAQSPRYKIIEKRQSVAFWCNPISGHATLYWYQQILGQGPKLLIQFQNNGVVDDSQLPKDRFSAERLKGVDSTLKIQPAKLEDSAVYLCASNKGDLLEQFFGPGTRLTVL.

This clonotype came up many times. The CDR3 spells CASSQDPGTAYEQYF. For the CDR3, the DNA is TGCGCCAGCAGCCAAGACCCCGGGACAGCCTACGAGCAGTACTTC. This chain uses TRBV5-1 with TRBJ2-7; 7 bases are a match to TRBD1. Trimming took 4 bases from V and 2 from J; bases not matched to a gene: 9. The CDR3 totals 15 residues. The germline CDR1 and CDR2 sequences are SGHRS and YFSETQ.

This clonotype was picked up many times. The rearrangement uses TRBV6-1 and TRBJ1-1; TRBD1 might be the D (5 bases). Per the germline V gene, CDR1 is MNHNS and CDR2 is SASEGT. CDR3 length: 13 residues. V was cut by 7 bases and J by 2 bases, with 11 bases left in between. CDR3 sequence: CASNQGENTEAFF. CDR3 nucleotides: TGTGCCAGCAATCAGGGAGAAAACACTGAAGCTTTCTTT.

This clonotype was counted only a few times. This CDR3 reads CASSREGQLQETQYF. The DNA of the CDR3 is TGTGCCAGCAGTCGGGAAGGACAGCTTCAAGAGACCCAGTACTTC. J is TRBJ2-5 and V is TRBV2, with D perhaps TRBD1 (6 bases). Trimming took 5 bases from V and 2 from J, leaving 15 bases between them. Germline V gene sequence: CDR1 SNHLY, CDR2 FYNNEI. CDR3 length equals 15 residues.

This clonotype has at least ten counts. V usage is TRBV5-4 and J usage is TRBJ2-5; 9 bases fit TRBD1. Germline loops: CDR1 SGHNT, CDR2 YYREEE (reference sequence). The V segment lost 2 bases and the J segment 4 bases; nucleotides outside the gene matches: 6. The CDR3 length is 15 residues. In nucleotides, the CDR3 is TGTGCCAGCAGCTTAGGGGGACAGGGCGGAGAGACCCAGTACTTC. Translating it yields CASSLGGQGGETQYF.

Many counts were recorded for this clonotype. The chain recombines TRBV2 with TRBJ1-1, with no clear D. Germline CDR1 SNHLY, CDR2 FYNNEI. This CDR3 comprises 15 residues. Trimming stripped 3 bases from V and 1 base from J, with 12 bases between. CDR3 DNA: TGTGCCAGCAGTGACTGGACGGGGAAGAACACTGAAGCTTTCTTT. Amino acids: CASSDWTGKNTEAFF.

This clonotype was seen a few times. The CDR3 spells CASSERDYEQYF. CDR3 DNA sequence: TGCGCCAGCAGTGAGAGGGACTACGAGCAGTACTTC. This rearrangement joins TRBV10-1 to TRBJ2-7; D unclear. The germline V and J ends were trimmed by 2 bases and 3 bases, with 5 bases remaining between them. The CDR3 is 12 residues long. The germline gives CDR1 WNHNN, CDR2 SYGVQD (reference sequence).